What follows are 14 T cell receptor beta chains derived from one specimen sequenced in a study of response to subunit inactivated influenza vaccine. Using its own MiXCR run on the RT-PCR reads, TCRdb lists one record per CDR3 protein. The sample carries over 800,000 distinct CDR3 sequences, approximately 22% recorded once. The sequencing used PBMCs from blood, collected 5 days after vaccination. All receptors derive from a man aged 50 or older who received an inactivated influenza vaccine.

This clonotype has at least ten counts. The chain combines TRBV20-1 with TRBJ2-3; maybe TRBD2 (6 bases). The V and J ends lost 4 bases and 6 bases respectively, with 26 bases between them. CDR1 is DFQATT, CDR2 SNEGSKA, per germline (reference sequence). There are 17 residues in the CDR3. CDR3 nucleotide sequence: TGCAGTGCTACCGATCAGCCGGGAGCCGTACGTTCGGATACGCAGTATTTT. The encoded protein is CSATDQPGAVRSDTQYF.

There are many counts of this clonotype. The V call is TRBV7-6, the J call TRBJ2-7; possibly TRBD2 for D (6 bases). Germline lookup yields CDR1 SGHVS and CDR2 FNYEAQ. V lost 5 bases and J lost 6, with 14 bases in between. The CDR3 is 13 amino acids. CDR3 in amino acids: CASSRNAGLEQYF. The CDR3 DNA sequence: TGTGCCAGCAGCCGCAATGCGGGACTCGAGCAGTACTTC. The full variable domain, completed using reference TRBV7-6 and TRBJ2-7, is GAGVSQSPRYKVTKRGQDVALRCDPISGHVSLYWYRQALGQGPEFLTYFNYEAQQDKSGLPNDRFSAERPEGSISTLTIQRTEQRDSAMYRCASSRNAGLEQYFGPGTRLTVT.

This clonotype was seen at least ten times. CDR3 protein: CASSERRTGENIQYF. The CDR3 nucleotides read TGTGCCAGCAGCGAGAGGAGGACAGGGGAAAACATTCAGTACTTC. This sequence joins TRBV7-2 and TRBJ2-4, with TRBD1 identical over 9 bases. This CDR3 is 15 amino acids long. CDR1 and CDR2 from the germline V gene are SGHTA and FQGNSA. J lost 5 bases, V lost 5 bases, and 7 bases had no gene match.

CDR3 sequence: CASSAGVNTGELFF. As DNA, the CDR3 is TGCGCCAGCAGTGCGGGGGTCAACACCGGGGAGCTGTTTTTT. V usage is TRBV10-2 and J usage is TRBJ2-2; D is perhaps TRBD2 (6 bases). Germline-derived CDR1 and CDR2 are WSHSY and SAAADI. The V end was cut by 4 bases, the J end by 2 bases, with 8 bases between. The CDR3 has 14 amino acids.

This chain joins TRBV5-4 and TRBJ1-6; tentatively, D is TRBD1 (6 bases). CDR1 and CDR2 (germline): SGHNT, YYREEE (reference sequence). The CDR3 has 14 residues. V dropped 0 bases and J dropped 9 bases, with 10 bases sitting between them. The CDR3 DNA reads TGTGCCAGCAGCTTGGGACAGGCAGGTTCACCCCTCCACTTT. This translates into CASSLGQAGSPLHF.

A few counts support this clonotype. In DNA, the CDR3 is TGCAGTGCTAGAGACAACAGGGTTGAGACCCAGTACTTC. This translates into CSARDNRVETQYF. This chain connects TRBV20-1 to TRBJ2-5, with D perhaps TRBD1 (6 bases). Trimming took off 0 bases at V and 5 bases at J, with 10 bases between the two ends. The CDR3 sequence is 13 residues long. The germline V gene encodes CDR1 DFQATT and CDR2 SNEGSKA (reference sequence).

This chain joins TRBV5-1 and TRBJ2-7; 9 nucleotides align to TRBD1. The CDR3 covers 15 residues. Germline V lookup: CDR1 SGHRS, CDR2 YFSETQ. With V trimmed by 0 bases and J by 6 bases, 7 bases remained unmatched. The CDR3 sequence is CASSLAPGQGPEQYF. Written as DNA, the CDR3 is TGCGCCAGCAGCTTGGCTCCGGGACAGGGCCCCGAGCAGTACTTC.

This clonotype was detected a few times. This chain uses TRBV11-3 with TRBJ1-1; weak D call: TRBD1 (5 bases). V was pared by 6 bases and J by 5 bases, with 13 bases between. The CDR3 length is 13 residues. Germline V gene sequence: CDR1 SGHNT, CDR2 YENEEA. CDR3 residues: CASSWGVRTEAFF. The CDR3 bases are TGTGCCAGCAGTTGGGGGGTAAGGACTGAAGCTTTCTTT. Using reference TRBV11-3 and TRBJ1-1 for the parts outside the CDR3, the full variable domain is EAGVVQSPRYKIIEKKQPVAFWCNPISGHNTLYWYLQNLGQGPELLIRYENEEAVDDSQLPKDRFSAERLKGVDSTLKIQPAELGDSAVYLCASSWGVRTEAFFGQGTRLTVV.

The rearrangement uses TRBV6-1 and TRBJ2-7, with 9 bases lining up with TRBD1. V dropped 6 bases and J dropped 6; count of bases not matched to a gene: 9. This CDR3 region has 14 residues. Germline V lookup: CDR1 MNHNS, CDR2 SASEGT. CDR3 nucleotide sequence: TGTGCCAGCAGGGGGACAGGGCCGTATGGCGAGCAGTACTTC. It codes for CASRGTGPYGEQYF.

The V call is TRBV28, the J call TRBJ2-7; 9 nucleotides line up with TRBD2. This CDR3 has 15 residues. V was clipped by 4 bases and J by 5 bases; unmatched bases: 9. Per germline, CDR1 MDHEN and CDR2 SYDVKM. The chain's CDR3 is CASSSIAGAKNEQYF. In nucleotides, the CDR3 is TGTGCCAGCAGTTCAATAGCGGGAGCGAAGAACGAGCAGTACTTC.

This clonotype was seen only a few times. The chain couples TRBV5-1 to TRBJ2-1; perhaps TRBD2 as D (6 bases). The germline V and J ends were trimmed by 0 bases and 5 bases, with 15 bases remaining between them. The CDR3 consists of 16 residues. CDR1 is SGHRS and CDR2 is YFSETQ in the germline V gene. Written as DNA, the CDR3 is TGCGCCAGCAGCTTGGCGGGAGACGATTCCCACAATGAGCAGTTCTTC. Protein sequence: CASSLAGDDSHNEQFF.

The rearrangement joins TRBV5-1 to TRBJ2-7; D may be TRBD1 (5 bases). The length of the CDR3 is 16 residues. V lost 4 bases, J lost 5 bases, and 22 bases lay in between. Germline V CDR1 and CDR2: SGHRS, YFSETQ. DNA of the CDR3: TGCGCCAGCAGCGGTGGGCTGGGGCTTGAAGCCCACGAGCAGTACTTC. Amino acid sequence: CASSGGLGLEAHEQYF.

This clonotype has just a few counts. This chain joins TRBV20-1 and TRBJ2-1, with D possibly being TRBD2 (6 bases). This CDR3 is 13 amino acids long. Germline V gene sequence: CDR1 DFQATT, CDR2 SNEGSKA (reference sequence). V was pared by 6 bases and J by 6 bases, with 15 bases between. CDR3 bases: TGCAGTGCCCGCGGGACCCCTCTCAATGAGCAGTTCTTC. Protein product: CSARGTPLNEQFF.

The chain employs TRBV4-3 and TRBJ2-1, with TRBD2 identical over 9 bases. Germline V CDR1 and CDR2: LGHNA, YSLEER. V lost 0 bases and J lost 7; bases outside the gene matches: 13. The CDR3 is 18 amino acids. The CDR3 sequence is CASSQDRVAGAGGNEQFF. The CDR3 region has the DNA TGCGCCAGCAGCCAAGATCGCGTAGCGGGGGCGGGGGGGAATGAGCAGTTCTTC.